This is a list of T cell receptor beta chains from one sample in a study of radiation and T cells in renal cell carcinoma. Generated by immunoSEQ multiplex PCR, the TCRdb table keeps only in-frame clones and is missing some. This table has about 140,000 clones, approximately 86% appearing once. The sample in question was blood, obtained from a patient whose treatment included radiotherapy and nephrectomy. The origin of the receptors is a woman aged 50 to 65 with renal cell carcinoma. Both conserved end residues are part of each CDR3. D genes are given only for firm matches. Clone size, where shown, is once, few, many, or a class for clones that have expanded.

-,12,TRBJ1-6,-,TRBV7-9,CASSTNNSPLHF,TGTGCCAGCAGCACCAATAATTCACCCCTCCACTTT
-,14,TRBJ2-7,TRBD2,TRBV6-6,CASSYLAGGREQYF,TGTGCCAGCAGTTACCTAGCGGGGGGGCGAGAGCAGTACTTC
-,15,TRBJ2-1,-,TRBV18,CASSFSTESYNEQFF,TGTGCCAGCTCCTTTAGCACAGAGTCCTACAATGAGCAGTTCTTC
-,15,TRBJ2-7,-,TRBV19,CASSISQGPYEEQYF,TGTGCCAGTAGTATTTCACAGGGCCCCTACGAAGAGCAGTACTTC
-,16,TRBJ2-3,TRBD2,TRBV5-4,CASTPGGSGGTDTQYF,TGTGCCAGCACCCCGGGGGGTAGCGGAGGCACAGATACGCAGTATTTT
-,13,TRBJ1-2,-,TRBV6-1,CATSKGMSDGYTF,TGTGCCACCTCCAAAGGTATGTCGGATGGCTACACCTTC
-,16,TRBJ1-6,-,TRBV7-2,CASSSNSAGWDSPLHF,TGTGCCAGCAGCTCAAATAGCGCAGGGTGGGATTCACCCCTCCACTTT
-,14,TRBJ2-7,-,TRBV7-2,CASSLSTTRYEQYF,TGTGCCAGCAGCTTGTCGACCACCCGCTACGAGCAGTACTTC
-,15,TRBJ2-1,-,TRBV9,CASSAITGSYNEQFF,TGTGCCAGCAGCGCCATTACCGGGAGTTACAATGAGCAGTTCTTC
-,19,TRBJ2-6,TRBD2,TRBV14,CASSQLLSGGSSGANVLTF,TGTGCCAGCAGCCAACTGTTAAGCGGGGGTAGCTCTGGGGCCAACGTCCTGACTTTC
-,14,TRBJ2-1,-,TRBV6-4,CASSDSRQSNEQFF,TGTGCCAGCAGTGACTCTCGACAGTCCAATGAGCAGTTCTTC
-,13,TRBJ1-2,-,TRBV14,CASSPSLGYGYTF,TGTGCCAGCAGCCCCTCGCTGGGCTATGGCTACACCTTC
-,13,TRBJ2-3,-,TRBV7-9,CASSPLGTDTQYF,TGTGCCAGCAGCCCGTTGGGGACAGATACGCAGTATTTT
-,14,TRBJ2-7,-,TRBV28,CASSTQYRVYEQYF,TGTGCCAGCAGTACCCAATACAGGGTCTACGAGCAGTACTTC
-,14,TRBJ2-5,TRBD1,TRBV6-1,CASIETGGIETQYF,TGTGCCAGCATAGAGACAGGGGGGATTGAGACCCAGTACTTC
few,11,TRBJ1-1,-,TRBV11-2,CASSVYTEAFF,TGTGCCAGCAGCGTTTACACTGAAGCTTTCTTT
-,15,TRBJ2-1,TRBD2,TRBV2,CASSEGTSGYNEQFF,TGTGCCAGCAGTGAAGGGACTAGCGGGTACAATGAGCAGTTCTTC
-,14,TRBJ2-1,-,TRBV2,CASSEALSPDEKFF,TGTGCCAGCAGTGAAGCGCTTAGCCCCGACGAAAAGTTCTTC
-,14,TRBJ2-7,-,TRBV15,CATSGAAQAYEQYF,TGTGCCACATCGGGGGCGGCCCAGGCCTACGAGCAGTACTTC
-,15,TRBJ2-7,-,TRBV5-4,CASSLGQVFSYEQYF,TGTGCCAGCAGCTTGGGACAGGTCTTCTCCTACGAGCAGTACTTC
-,15,TRBJ2-5,TRBD2,TRBV7-2,CASSSGPPGGETQYF,TGTGCCAGCAGCTCCGGACCTCCGGGGGGGGAGACCCAGTACTTC
-,12,TRBJ1-2,-,TRBV5-6,CASSAYGSHYTF,TGTGCCAGCAGCGCCTATGGGAGCCACTACACCTTC
-,13,TRBJ1-1,-,TRBV6-6,CASSYSRTAEAFF,TGTGCCAGCAGTTACTCGAGGACGGCTGAAGCTTTCTTT
-,14,TRBJ2-7,-,TRBV12-2,CASRTGGASYEQYF,TGTGCAAGTCGCACAGGGGGCGCAAGCTACGAGCAGTACTTC
-,12,TRBJ1-2,TRBD1,TRBV28,CASSQQGNGYTF,TGTGCCAGCAGCCAACAGGGGAACGGCTACACCTTC